These T cell receptor beta chains were read from a single sample in a study of OX40 agonist ivuxolimab in advanced cancers. Profiling relied on immunoSEQ multiplex PCR, and the TCRdb table lists in-frame clones only, not all of them. Among roughly 60,000 clones, 86% were seen once, and the ten largest hold approximately 2.6%. The sequencing used CD4+ or CD8+ T cells sorted from blood, collected in a trial of the OX40 agonist ivuxolimab. The source of these receptors is an adult with an advanced solid tumor such as melanoma, head and neck, liver or kidney cancer. The CDR3 runs from the conserved cysteine through the conserved F or W. The D gene is left open where the match is weak. Clone size appears in some rows only: once, few, many, or a class for an expanded clone.

CDR3aa	CDR3nt	abundance	d_gene	j_gene	v_gene
CASSLAAGSQYEQYF	TGTGCCAGCAGCTTAGCAGCGGGGAGTCAGTACGAGCAGTACTTC	.	TRBD2	TRBJ2-7	TRBV7-2
CASSSHRTGREQYF	TGTGCCAGCAGCTCTCACAGGACAGGGCGCGAGCAGTACTTC	.	TRBD1	TRBJ2-7	TRBV7-2
CASRVSGTENTEAFF	TGTGCCAGCAGGGTCTCCGGGACAGAAAACACTGAAGCTTTCTTT	once	TRBD1	TRBJ1-1	TRBV28
CASSPRGYEQYF	TGTGCCAGCAGCCCCAGGGGCTACGAGCAGTACTTC	.	.	TRBJ2-7	TRBV9
CASRPTGGSYEQYF	TGTGCCAGCAGGCCTACAGGGGGCTCCTACGAGCAGTACTTC	.	TRBD1	TRBJ2-7	TRBV2
CASSFQYNEQFF	TGCGCCAGCAGCTTTCAGTACAATGAGCAGTTCTTC	.	.	TRBJ2-1	TRBV5-1
CASSGQGTYNSPLHF	TGTGCCAGCAGCGGACAGGGCACCTATAATTCACCCCTCCACTTT	once	TRBD1	TRBJ1-6	TRBV5-4
CANWPGGGNSPLHF	TGTGCCAACTGGCCCGGGGGGGGCAATTCACCCCTCCACTTT	few	.	TRBJ1-6	TRBV7-5
CASSLWSGQAFTEAFF	TGTGCCAGCAGTTTATGGTCGGGACAGGCTTTCACTGAAGCTTTCTTT	.	TRBD1	TRBJ1-1	TRBV28
CASSLRQGTYGYTF	TGTGCCAGCTCACTTCGACAGGGGACCTATGGCTACACCTTC	.	TRBD1	TRBJ1-2	TRBV18
CASSRDPAGTQYF	TGTGCCAGCAGCCGAGACCCCGCTGGTACGCAGTATTTT	.	.	TRBJ2-3	TRBV7-3
CASSGQANQPQHF	TGTGCCAGCAGTGGACAGGCCAATCAGCCCCAGCATTTT	.	.	TRBJ1-5	TRBV2
CASSDIRGTDTQYF	TGTGCCAGCAGTGATATTAGGGGGACAGATACGCAGTATTTT	.	.	TRBJ2-3	TRBV25-1
CASSPGEIYGYTF	TGTGCCAGCTCACCGGGCGAAATCTATGGCTACACCTTC	.	.	TRBJ1-2	TRBV18
CASSLRGVQDNEQFF	TGTGCCAGCAGCTTGCGGGGGGTTCAAGACAATGAGCAGTTCTTC	.	TRBD2	TRBJ2-1	TRBV7-9
CASSFRDRVTGELFF	TGTGCCAGCAGCTTTCGGGACAGGGTTACCGGGGAGCTGTTTTTT	.	TRBD1	TRBJ2-2	TRBV5-4
CASSSTRHYGYTF	TGTGCCAGCAGTTCCACCAGACACTATGGCTACACCTTC	.	.	TRBJ1-2	TRBV6-5
CASSVPGQAPEQYF	TGTGCCAGCAGCGTTCCGGGACAGGCCCCCGAGCAGTACTTC	.	TRBD1	TRBJ2-7	TRBV5-6
CASSSNLYEQYF	TGTGCCAGCAGCTCCAACCTTTACGAGCAGTACTTC	.	.	TRBJ2-7	TRBV7-3
CASSLGSGGSQETQYF	TGTGCTAGCAGCTTAGGGAGCGGGGGGAGCCAAGAGACCCAGTACTTC	.	TRBD2	TRBJ2-5	TRBV7-7
CASSRAGTQYGYTF	TGTGCCAGCAGCCGAGCCGGGACCCAGTATGGCTACACCTTC	.	.	TRBJ1-2	TRBV14
CASSLLAGISGANVLTF	TGTGCCAGCTCACTCCTAGCGGGGATATCCGGGGCCAACGTCCTGACTTTC	once	TRBD2	TRBJ2-6	TRBV18
CASSEEANTEAFF	TGTGCCAGCAGTGAAGAGGCGAACACTGAAGCTTTCTTT	.	.	TRBJ1-1	TRBV2
CASRAGHAPREQYF	TGTGCCAGCAGGGCAGGACATGCCCCCCGGGAGCAGTACTTC	.	.	TRBJ2-7	TRBV28
CASSLAAGGRYEQYF	TGCGCCAGCAGCTTGGCGGCGGGGGGGAGGTACGAGCAGTACTTC	.	TRBD2	TRBJ2-7	TRBV5-1
CSVKPGGGRETQYF	TGCAGCGTTAAGCCCGGGGGCGGTCGGGAGACCCAGTACTTC	.	.	TRBJ2-5	TRBV29-1
CASSKYPAELLPLHF	TGTGCCAGCAGCAAATATCCAGCGGAGCTCCTACCCCTCCACTTT	.	.	TRBJ1-6	TRBV21-1
CASSPGTGIYGYTF	TGTGCCAGCTCCCCCGGGACAGGGATTTATGGCTACACCTTC	once	TRBD1	TRBJ1-2	TRBV18
CASSANRPRDGNTIYF	TGTGCCAGCAGTGCGAACAGGCCCCGGGATGGAAACACCATATATTTT	.	.	TRBJ1-3	TRBV2
CASSRGDGANVLTF	TGTGCCAGCAGCCGGGGAGATGGGGCCAACGTCCTGACTTTC	.	.	TRBJ2-6	TRBV5-4
CASSLGGLGTGSYNEQFF	TGTGCCAGCAGCTTAGGAGGGTTGGGGACAGGGAGTTACAATGAGCAGTTCTTC	.	TRBD1	TRBJ2-1	TRBV7-2
CASSLGAAPLHF	TGCGCCAGCAGCTTGGGCGCCGCACCCCTCCACTTT	.	.	TRBJ1-6	TRBV5-1
CASSLEGLSNQPQHF	TGCGCCAGCAGCTTGGAGGGGTTAAGCAATCAGCCCCAGCATTTT	.	.	TRBJ1-5	TRBV5-1
CASSVSATNEKLFF	TGTGCCAGTAGTGTCAGTGCAACTAATGAAAAACTGTTTTTT	.	.	TRBJ1-4	TRBV19
CASSEAWTGNGYTF	TGTGCCAGCAGTGAAGCCTGGACAGGGAACGGCTACACCTTC	.	TRBD1	TRBJ1-2	TRBV6-1
CASSHSGTRDTEAFF	TGTGCCAGCAGCCATTCCGGGACTCGGGACACTGAAGCTTTCTTT	.	.	TRBJ1-1	TRBV11-1
CASNSAVGNYGYTF	TGTGCCAGCAACTCGGCGGTGGGGAACTATGGCTACACCTTC	.	.	TRBJ1-2	TRBV7-2
CASSLAGQGTRNEQFF	TGTGCCAGCAGCTTAGCCGGACAGGGGACGCGGAATGAGCAGTTCTTC	.	TRBD1	TRBJ2-1	TRBV7-2
CASSRQAGAGNQPQHF	TGTGCCAGCTCACGACAGGCTGGGGCTGGCAATCAGCCCCAGCATTTT	.	.	TRBJ1-5	TRBV18
CAWSEGVNQPQHF	TGTGCCTGGAGTGAGGGGGTTAATCAGCCCCAGCATTTT	.	.	TRBJ1-5	TRBV30
CASSLVGGPSTNEKLFF	TGTGCCAGCAGCTTAGTAGGGGGCCCGTCGACTAATGAAAAACTGTTTTTT	.	TRBD1	TRBJ1-4	TRBV7-2
CSVDRGGNTGELFF	TGCAGCGTGGACAGGGGGGGGAACACCGGGGAGCTGTTTTTT	.	TRBD1	TRBJ2-2	TRBV29-1
CASSSRGGALRSYNYGYTF	TGTGCCAGCAGTTCCCGGGGAGGGGCTTTGAGGAGTTATAACTATGGCTACACCTTC	.	.	TRBJ1-2	TRBV28
CASSLTRGQYF	TGTGCCAGCAGTTTAACGCGGGGGCAGTACTTC	.	.	TRBJ2-7	TRBV28
CASSQGQLRDTQYF	TGTGCCAGCAGCCAAGGCCAGTTGAGAGATACGCAGTATTTT	once	.	TRBJ2-3	TRBV14
CATRLTSGGAVGEQFF	TGTGCCACGAGACTGACTAGCGGGGGGGCCGTTGGTGAGCAGTTCTTC	once	TRBD2	TRBJ2-1	TRBV10-3
CASGSISNYGYTF	TGTGCCAGCGGGAGCATTTCAAACTATGGCTACACCTTC	.	.	TRBJ1-2	TRBV6-5
CASSQEGGAYSPLHF	TGCGCCAGCAGCCAAGAGGGGGGGGCGTATTCACCCCTCCACTTT	.	.	TRBJ1-6	TRBV4-3
CASSYSRDMSYEQYF	TGTGCCAGCAGTTACTCCCGGGACATGTCCTACGAGCAGTACTTC	.	.	TRBJ2-7	TRBV6-5
CASSLPSTAYNEKLFF	TGTGCCAGTAGTCTGCCCTCGACAGCTTATAATGAAAAACTGTTTTTT	.	.	TRBJ1-4	TRBV19
CASSINQWTDYYNGDEKLFF	TGTGCCAGTAGTATAAATCAGTGGACAGACTATTACAACGGAGACGAAAAACTGTTTTTT	.	.	TRBJ1-4	TRBV19
CASSHGERGIGEQFF	TGTGCCAGCAGCCATGGGGAGCGGGGGATCGGTGAGCAGTTCTTC	.	TRBD2	TRBJ2-1	TRBV4-2
CASSGSGLAGPQETQYF	TGCGCCAGCAGCGGGTCAGGACTAGCGGGCCCCCAAGAGACCCAGTACTTC	.	TRBD2	TRBJ2-5	TRBV5-1
CASSFGTDDYGYGYTF	TGTGCCAGCAGCTTCGGGACCGACGACTATGGTTATGGCTACACCTTC	.	.	TRBJ1-2	TRBV7-9
CASSYEGRTGAFF	TGCGCCAGCAGCTATGAAGGCAGGACCGGAGCTTTCTTT	.	.	TRBJ1-1	TRBV5-1
CSVETGGQPQHF	TGCAGCGTTGAGACAGGGGGCCAGCCCCAGCATTTT	.	TRBD1	TRBJ1-5	TRBV29-1
CASSWQGEANEKLFF	TGCGCCAGCAGCTGGCAGGGTGAAGCTAATGAAAAACTGTTTTTT	.	.	TRBJ1-4	TRBV5-1